These T cell receptor beta chains were read from a single sample in a study of OX40 agonist ivuxolimab in advanced cancers. Method: immunoSEQ multiplex PCR; TCRdb's copy keeps in-frame clones and lacks some. This table holds about 59,000 clones, approximately 87% found once. The sample here was CD4+ or CD8+ T cells sorted from blood, taken in a trial of the OX40 agonist ivuxolimab. The receptors stem from an adult with an advanced solid tumor such as melanoma, head and neck, liver or kidney cancer. The CDR3 runs from the conserved cysteine through the conserved F or W. A D gene is named only where the DNA matches it firmly. Where a row states a size, it is once, few, many or the class of an expanded clone; other rows omit it.

clone size: -
D gene: -
J gene: TRBJ2-7
V gene: TRBV20-1
CDR3 protein: CSANVGYEQYF
CDR3 DNA: TGCAGTGCTAATGTCGGCTACGAGCAGTACTTC

clone size: -
D gene: -
J gene: TRBJ2-7
V gene: TRBV5-4
CDR3 protein: CASSFGGHRTYEQYF
CDR3 DNA: TGTGCCAGCAGCTTCGGGGGGCATCGAACCTACGAGCAGTACTTC

clone size: -
D gene: TRBD1
J gene: TRBJ1-6
V gene: TRBV11-2
CDR3 protein: CASSFRGGGSYNSPLHF
CDR3 DNA: TGTGCCAGCAGCTTCAGGGGGGGCGGCTCCTATAATTCACCCCTCCACTTT

clone size: -
D gene: TRBD1
J gene: TRBJ2-7
V gene: TRBV19
CDR3 protein: CASSDRGRREQYF
CDR3 DNA: TGTGCCAGTTCGGACAGGGGGCGTCGCGAGCAGTACTTC

clone size: -
D gene: -
J gene: TRBJ2-3
V gene: TRBV6-1
CDR3 protein: CASRGTTSHPQYF
CDR3 DNA: TGTGCCAGCAGGGGGACCACTAGTCATCCGCAGTATTTT

clone size: -
D gene: -
J gene: TRBJ1-2
V gene: TRBV7-2
CDR3 protein: CASSPRGGAYGYTF
CDR3 DNA: TGTGCCAGCAGCCCTCGGGGGGGCGCCTATGGCTACACCTTC

clone size: -
D gene: TRBD1
J gene: TRBJ2-3
V gene: TRBV5-1
CDR3 protein: CASSMGQGSTDTQYF
CDR3 DNA: TGCGCCAGCAGCATGGGACAGGGTAGTACAGATACGCAGTATTTT

clone size: -
D gene: TRBD1
J gene: TRBJ1-2
V gene: TRBV7-9
CDR3 protein: CASSLTGGLYGYTF
CDR3 DNA: TGTGCCAGCAGCTTAACAGGGGGTCTCTATGGCTACACCTTC

clone size: -
D gene: -
J gene: TRBJ1-1
V gene: TRBV29-1
CDR3 protein: CSVEPGFTEAFF
CDR3 DNA: TGCAGCGTAGAACCAGGGTTCACTGAAGCTTTCTTT

clone size: -
D gene: -
J gene: TRBJ1-2
V gene: TRBV4-2
CDR3 protein: CASSHVVGEGYGYTF
CDR3 DNA: TGTGCCAGCAGTCACGTCGTAGGGGAAGGCTATGGCTACACCTTC

clone size: once
D gene: -
J gene: TRBJ2-3
V gene: TRBV6-5
CDR3 protein: CASGEDTQYF
CDR3 DNA: TGTGCCAGCGGGGAAGATACGCAGTATTTT

clone size: once
D gene: -
J gene: TRBJ2-7
V gene: TRBV6-1
CDR3 protein: CASIPDRQGAYEQYF
CDR3 DNA: TGTGCCAGCATCCCCGACAGGCAGGGTGCCTACGAGCAGTACTTC

clone size: -
D gene: -
J gene: TRBJ2-5
V gene: TRBV19
CDR3 protein: CASSTGTLSSQYF
CDR3 DNA: TGTGCCAGTAGTACCGGGACCCTATCTTCCCAGTACTTC

clone size: few
D gene: TRBD2
J gene: TRBJ2-5
V gene: TRBV10-3
CDR3 protein: CAIRGRAGGSQYF
CDR3 DNA: TGTGCCATCAGGGGACGGGCCGGCGGGAGCCAGTACTTC

clone size: -
D gene: -
J gene: TRBJ2-7
V gene: TRBV28
CDR3 protein: CASSQQGWEQYF
CDR3 DNA: TGTGCCAGCAGTCAACAGGGATGGGAGCAGTACTTC

clone size: -
D gene: TRBD2
J gene: TRBJ2-7
V gene: TRBV5-5
CDR3 protein: CASSLLLAGADEQYF
CDR3 DNA: TGTGCCAGCAGCTTGCTCCTAGCGGGAGCGGACGAGCAGTACTTC

clone size: once
D gene: -
J gene: TRBJ1-1
V gene: TRBV14
CDR3 protein: CASSQAAGVTEAFF
CDR3 DNA: TGTGCCAGCAGCCAAGCGGCTGGGGTCACTGAAGCTTTCTTT

clone size: many
D gene: -
J gene: TRBJ2-5
V gene: TRBV4-1
CDR3 protein: CASSQPDRGPETQYF
CDR3 DNA: TGCGCCAGCAGCCAGCCCGACCGGGGCCCAGAGACCCAGTACTTC

clone size: -
D gene: TRBD2
J gene: TRBJ2-7
V gene: TRBV7-2
CDR3 protein: CASSSTSGPYEQYF
CDR3 DNA: TGTGCCAGCAGTTCGACTAGCGGTCCCTACGAGCAGTACTTC

clone size: -
D gene: -
J gene: TRBJ2-2
V gene: TRBV6-5
CDR3 protein: CASSYYREYTGELFF
CDR3 DNA: TGTGCCAGCAGTTACTACAGGGAATACACCGGGGAGCTGTTTTTT

clone size: -
D gene: TRBD1
J gene: TRBJ2-7
V gene: TRBV11-1
CDR3 protein: CASSTGTVFSYEQYF
CDR3 DNA: TGTGCCAGCAGCACCGGGACAGTGTTTTCCTACGAGCAGTACTTC

clone size: -
D gene: -
J gene: TRBJ2-7
V gene: TRBV11-3
CDR3 protein: CASSLGPQGYEQYF
CDR3 DNA: TGTGCCAGCAGCCTCGGGCCTCAGGGCTACGAGCAGTACTTC

clone size: -
D gene: -
J gene: TRBJ1-3
V gene: TRBV7-9
CDR3 protein: CASSPSSGNTIYF
CDR3 DNA: TGTGCCAGCAGCCCCAGCTCTGGAAACACCATATATTTT

clone size: -
D gene: -
J gene: TRBJ1-1
V gene: TRBV19
CDR3 protein: CASSSSGTLNTEAFF
CDR3 DNA: TGTGCCAGTAGTTCTTCCGGGACACTGAACACTGAAGCTTTCTTT

clone size: -
D gene: -
J gene: TRBJ2-2
V gene: TRBV9
CDR3 protein: CASSVDMVNTGELFF
CDR3 DNA: TGTGCCAGCAGCGTAGATATGGTGAACACCGGGGAGCTGTTTTTT

clone size: -
D gene: TRBD1
J gene: TRBJ2-7
V gene: TRBV2
CDR3 protein: CASRPGQFYEQYF
CDR3 DNA: TGTGCCAGCAGACCGGGACAGTTCTACGAGCAGTACTTC

clone size: -
D gene: TRBD2
J gene: TRBJ2-1
V gene: TRBV6-1
CDR3 protein: CASRSAGGPGNEQFF
CDR3 DNA: TGTGCCAGCAGGTCGGCGGGAGGGCCGGGCAATGAGCAGTTCTTC

clone size: -
D gene: -
J gene: TRBJ2-7
V gene: TRBV29-1
CDR3 protein: CSVLTGEQYF
CDR3 DNA: TGCAGCGTATTAACTGGAGAGCAGTACTTC

clone size: -
D gene: -
J gene: TRBJ2-4
V gene: TRBV6-1
CDR3 protein: CASSEVAGDINIQYF
CDR3 DNA: TGTGCCAGCAGTGAAGTGGCCGGGGACATAAACATTCAGTACTTC

clone size: -
D gene: -
J gene: TRBJ1-5
V gene: TRBV28
CDR3 protein: CASSLMESQPQHF
CDR3 DNA: TGTGCCAGCAGTTTAATGGAGAGCCAGCCCCAGCATTTT

clone size: -
D gene: -
J gene: TRBJ2-5
V gene: TRBV2
CDR3 protein: CASIRQNSLATQYF
CDR3 DNA: TGTGCCAGCATCCGGCAAAATAGCCTGGCCACCCAGTACTTC

clone size: -
D gene: -
J gene: TRBJ2-7
V gene: TRBV11-2
CDR3 protein: CASTIRLGEQYF
CDR3 DNA: TGTGCCAGCACGATCCGTTTGGGCGAGCAGTACTTC

clone size: -
D gene: -
J gene: TRBJ2-1
V gene: TRBV5-1
CDR3 protein: CASSSERGLDEQFF
CDR3 DNA: TGCGCCAGCAGCTCCGAACGTGGTTTGGATGAGCAGTTCTTC

clone size: -
D gene: -
J gene: TRBJ2-3
V gene: TRBV18
CDR3 protein: CASSPISEGSDTQYF
CDR3 DNA: TGTGCCAGCTCACCAATTAGCGAGGGTTCAGATACGCAGTATTTT

clone size: -
D gene: TRBD2
J gene: TRBJ2-7
V gene: TRBV9
CDR3 protein: CASSPPWRETNQGFYEQYF
CDR3 DNA: TGTGCCAGCAGCCCTCCTTGGCGGGAGACCAACCAAGGGTTCTACGAGCAGTACTTC

clone size: -
D gene: TRBD1
J gene: TRBJ1-6
V gene: TRBV28
CDR3 protein: CASSIRQGGNSPLHF
CDR3 DNA: TGTGCCAGCAGCATTCGACAGGGTGGGAATTCACCCCTCCACTTT

clone size: -
D gene: -
J gene: TRBJ2-7
V gene: TRBV29-1
CDR3 protein: CSVEDRRGHYEQYF
CDR3 DNA: TGCAGCGTTGAAGATCGACGGGGGCACTACGAGCAGTACTTC

clone size: -
D gene: TRBD1
J gene: TRBJ1-5
V gene: TRBV28
CDR3 protein: CASFPGQGVTQPQHF
CDR3 DNA: TGTGCCAGTTTCCCGGGACAGGGGGTTACTCAGCCCCAGCATTTT

clone size: -
D gene: -
J gene: TRBJ1-1
V gene: TRBV7-9
CDR3 protein: CASSFGRGSEAFF
CDR3 DNA: TGTGCCAGCAGCTTTGGTCGTGGGTCTGAAGCTTTCTTT

clone size: -
D gene: TRBD2
J gene: TRBJ2-5
V gene: TRBV5-1
CDR3 protein: CASATLREVGETQYF
CDR3 DNA: TGCGCCAGCGCAACTCTGCGGGAGGTCGGGGAGACCCAGTACTTC

clone size: -
D gene: TRBD1
J gene: TRBJ1-2
V gene: TRBV9
CDR3 protein: CASSARQGTNYGYTF
CDR3 DNA: TGTGCCAGCAGCGCAAGACAGGGAACTAACTATGGCTACACCTTC

clone size: -
D gene: -
J gene: TRBJ1-1
V gene: TRBV7-2
CDR3 protein: CASSSGQQNTEAFF
CDR3 DNA: TGTGCCAGCAGCTCCGGACAGCAAAACACTGAAGCTTTCTTT

clone size: -
D gene: -
J gene: TRBJ1-3
V gene: TRBV2
CDR3 protein: CASSDWGLSGNTIYF
CDR3 DNA: TGTGCCAGCAGTGACTGGGGCCTCTCTGGAAACACCATATATTTT

clone size: -
D gene: -
J gene: TRBJ2-5
V gene: TRBV6-6
CDR3 protein: CASGSGQETQYF
CDR3 DNA: TGTGCCAGCGGCAGTGGGCAAGAGACCCAGTACTTC